This TCR beta chain was sequenced for a study of blood T cell repertoires in COVID-19. The ends were cut back, 1 base at V and 7 bases at J, with 14 bases in the middle. CDR1 GTSNPN and CDR2 SVGIG come from the germline V gene (reference sequence). There are 14 residues in the CDR3. Sequenced by immunoSEQ multiplex PCR; TCRdb stores in-frame clones only, minus some. The sample carries 120,000 or so clones, about 81% recorded once. The chain couples TRBV30 to TRBJ1-5; D is ambiguous. The sample was peripheral blood. The source of this sequence is a woman aged 50 to 60 with acute or convalescent COVID-19. The CDR3 region is CAWSAPAGGQPQHF. CDR3 coding DNA: TGTGCCTGGAGTGCCCCTGCAGGCGGGCAGCCCCAGCATTTT.